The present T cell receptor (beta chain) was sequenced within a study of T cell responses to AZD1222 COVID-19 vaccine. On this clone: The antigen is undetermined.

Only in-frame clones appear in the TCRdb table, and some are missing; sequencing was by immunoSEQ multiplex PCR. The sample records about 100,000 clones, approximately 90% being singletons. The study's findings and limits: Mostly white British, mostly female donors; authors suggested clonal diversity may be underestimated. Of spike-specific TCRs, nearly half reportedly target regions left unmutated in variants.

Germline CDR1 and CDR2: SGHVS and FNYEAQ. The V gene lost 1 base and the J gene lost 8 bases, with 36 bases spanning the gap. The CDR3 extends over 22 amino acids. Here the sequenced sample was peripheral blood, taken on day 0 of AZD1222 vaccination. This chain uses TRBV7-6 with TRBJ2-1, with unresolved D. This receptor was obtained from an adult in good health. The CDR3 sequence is CASSLDARPPRAYSTVVDEQFF. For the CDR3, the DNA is TGTGCCAGCAGCTTAGATGCGCGGCCACCCAGAGCCTACTCGACGGTAGTTGATGAGCAGTTCTTC.